These T cell receptor beta chains were read from a single sample in a study of blood T cells in healthy people across ages. TCRdb re-derived calls from the 5' RACE reads in MiXCR, one entry per CDR3 protein. The table shows about 1.5 million distinct CDR3 sequences, with roughly 45% occurring only once. Sequenced sample: blood. These receptors all come from a woman between 18 and 30 years old in good health. Both conserved end residues are part of each CDR3. The D gene is left open where the match is weak. Only some rows state a clone size, as once, few, many or a class for expanded clones.

v_gene	abundance	j_gene	d_gene	CDR3nt	CDR3aa
TRBV7-2	NA	TRBJ2-7	NA	TGTGCCAGCAGTCAAAGTCCGAGTATCTACGAGCAGTACTTC	CASSQSPSIYEQYF
TRBV6-6	few	TRBJ2-5	TRBD2	TGTGCCAGCAGTTACGGGACTAGCACGTACCAAGAGACCCAGTACTTC	CASSYGTSTYQETQYF
TRBV28	few	TRBJ1-2	NA	TGTGCCAGCAGGGCAATACAGGGCGGTGATAGGGACTACACCTTC	CASRAIQGGDRDYTF
TRBV20-1	few	TRBJ2-3	TRBD2	TGCAGTGCTAGGTCACAAGCTAGCGGGGATCAGTATTTT	CSARSQASGDQYF
TRBV27	NA	TRBJ2-3	TRBD2	TGTGCCGCCCGGGAGGAGGGCACAGATACGCAGTATTTT	CAAREEGTDTQYF
TRBV5-1	few	TRBJ1-6	TRBD1	TGCGCCAGCAGCTTATTTCCGGGACAGGGGACGATCTCTGCTAATTCACCCCTCCACTTT	CASSLFPGQGTISANSPLHF
TRBV3-1	few	TRBJ1-2	TRBD1	TGTGCCAGCAGCCAGGCGGGATACAGGGGACGCTACACCTTC	CASSQAGYRGRYTF
TRBV7-9	NA	TRBJ1-1	NA	TGTGCCAGCAGCTTAGTACAGGGTGGGAATGAAGCTTTCTTT	CASSLVQGGNEAFF
TRBV4-2	once	TRBJ2-3	NA	TGTGCCGGCAGCGCTTCCCCCGGTATCGACGAACACACAGATACGCAGTATTTT	CAGSASPGIDEHTDTQYF
TRBV7-2	few	TRBJ2-1	TRBD2	TGTGCCAGCAGCATTACTAGCGGCCGTTACAATGAGCAGTTCTTC	CASSITSGRYNEQFF
TRBV3-1	NA	TRBJ2-5	NA	TGTGCCAGCAGCGCCAAGGGGTACCAAGAGACCCAGTACTTC	CASSAKGYQETQYF
TRBV9	NA	TRBJ2-3	NA	TGTGCCAGCAGCGTAAGGATGACCACAGATACGCAGTATTTT	CASSVRMTTDTQYF
TRBV12-3/TRBV12-4	NA	TRBJ2-3	TRBD2	TGTGCCAGCAGTTTCGGGGCGGGAGCGGGAGATACGCAGTATTTT	CASSFGAGAGDTQYF
TRBV13	many	TRBJ2-7	NA	TGTGCCAGCAGTTCAATAGGTTCCGAGCAGTACTTC	CASSSIGSEQYF
TRBV7-2	NA	TRBJ2-1	NA	TGTGCCAGCAGCCTTGACCCGGAATTAAGCTCCTACAATGAGCAGTTCTTC	CASSLDPELSSYNEQFF
TRBV4-1	NA	TRBJ1-5	NA	TGCGCCAGCAGCCAAGAAGGCGGGCCCAATCAGCCCCAGCATTTT	CASSQEGGPNQPQHF
TRBV5-1	few	TRBJ1-1	NA	TGCGCCAGCAGGCGGGGGGAAGACAACACTGAAGCTTTCTTT	CASRRGEDNTEAFF
TRBV27	NA	TRBJ2-3	NA	TGTGCCAGCAGTTCCATAGGAGGAGGGCGCACAGATACGCAGTATTTT	CASSSIGGGRTDTQYF
TRBV3-1	NA	TRBJ2-5	TRBD2	TGTGCCAGCAGCCGAGCTAGCGGGAGAGTCGCGGGGCAGTACTTC	CASSRASGRVAGQYF
TRBV24-1	NA	TRBJ2-7	NA	TGTGCCACCGGTGACCCCGAAAGGACGGGTCCTGACGAGCAGTACTTC	CATGDPERTGPDEQYF
TRBV20-1	few	TRBJ1-2	NA	TGCAGTGCTAGGGGGGCAGGTGGCTACACCTTC	CSARGAGGYTF
TRBV7-2	few	TRBJ2-1	NA	TGTGCCAGCAGCCTCGCAATTTCGAGCTCCTACAATGAGCAGTTCTTC	CASSLAISSSYNEQFF
TRBV11-2	NA	TRBJ2-5	NA	TGTGCCAGCAGCTTAGCGAGGGGCGCCTTGGGAGAGACCCAGTACTTC	CASSLARGALGETQYF
TRBV29-1	few	TRBJ2-7	NA	TGCAGCGTTCTGCTTAACAATGAGCAGTACTTC	CSVLLNNEQYF
TRBV6-5	few	TRBJ2-2	NA	TGTGCCAGCAGTTTACAGGCCACCGGGGAGCTGTTTTTT	CASSLQATGELFF
TRBV2	few	TRBJ2-3	NA	TGTGCCAGCAGTGAAGCGCAGAGGGCCACACTTAGAGATACGCAGTATTTT	CASSEAQRATLRDTQYF
TRBV27	NA	TRBJ2-3	TRBD2	TGTGCCAGCAGTCCCGGTCGGGCTAGCGGGAGTTACGGCACAGATACGCAGTATTTT	CASSPGRASGSYGTDTQYF
TRBV28	many	TRBJ2-7	TRBD1	TGTGCCAGCAGGCGGACAGGGGGTTCCTACGAGCAGTACTTC	CASRRTGGSYEQYF
TRBV12-3/TRBV12-4	NA	TRBJ1-3	NA	TGTGCCAGCAGTTTGAGGAGGGACCCCCCGTGGGGAAACACCATATATTTT	CASSLRRDPPWGNTIYF
TRBV5-1	NA	TRBJ1-5	TRBD1	TGTGCCAGCAGTTTAGCCGGGACAGGGGGTCAGCCCCAGCATTTT	CASSLAGTGGQPQHF
TRBV28	NA	TRBJ2-5	NA	TGTGCCAGCAGTGTAGAGGGGATTAAGACCCAGTACTTC	CASSVEGIKTQYF
TRBV7-9	NA	TRBJ2-1	TRBD1	TGTGCCAGCAGCTGGCAGGGGACAGCGAATGAGCAGTTCTTC	CASSWQGTANEQFF
TRBV20-1	few	TRBJ2-7	NA	TGCAGTCCAGGCCGGGGACTGGGGGACGAGCAGTACTTC	CSPGRGLGDEQYF
TRBV7-2	few	TRBJ2-1	NA	TGTGCCAGCAGCTCTAAAATAGCGGATTACAATGAGCAGTTCTTC	CASSSKIADYNEQFF
TRBV20-1	NA	TRBJ2-1	NA	TGCAGTGCTAGAGGGGATGGTAGACAGAGCTCCTACAATGAGCAGTTCTTC	CSARGDGRQSSYNEQFF
TRBV18	NA	TRBJ2-5	TRBD2	TGTGCCAGCAAAACTAGCGGGGTTGAGACCCAGTACTTC	CASKTSGVETQYF
TRBV14	few	TRBJ2-1	NA	TGTGCCAGCAGCCAAGCTCCTGAGCAGTTCTTC	CASSQAPEQFF
TRBV6-5	NA	TRBJ2-5	NA	TGTGCCAGCAGCGGGACGGAAGAAAAAGAGACCCAGTACTTC	CASSGTEEKETQYF
TRBV20-1	NA	TRBJ1-5	TRBD1	TGCAGTGCTAGACAGGGGACAGAGGGGCATTTT	CSARQGTEGHF
TRBV7-2	NA	TRBJ2-6	NA	TGTGCCAGCAGCGTCTCGAGGGACTCTGGGGCCAACGTCCTGACTTTC	CASSVSRDSGANVLTF
TRBV7-2	few	TRBJ2-7	TRBD2	TGTGCCAGCGGCCGACTAGCTACCTACGAGCAGTACTTC	CASGRLATYEQYF
TRBV10-3	few	TRBJ1-2	TRBD1	TGTGCCATCAGAGGTGGACAGGTCTATGGCTACACCTTC	CAIRGGQVYGYTF
TRBV3-1	NA	TRBJ2-3	TRBD2	TGTGCCAGCAGCCCCCTACTAGCGGGAGGGGATGATACGCAGTATTTT	CASSPLLAGGDDTQYF
TRBV20-1	few	TRBJ2-3	TRBD2	TGCAGTGCTATTGGGGGGGTACGCCAAGTGCAGTATTTT	CSAIGGVRQVQYF
TRBV20-1	few	TRBJ1-1	NA	TGCAGTGCTAGAGAAATTAGAGGGGCTTCGAACACTGAAGCTTTCTTT	CSAREIRGASNTEAFF
TRBV4-1	NA	TRBJ2-1	TRBD2	TGCGCCAGCAGCCAACCGGGGACTAGCGGGAGGCGGTCCTACAATGAGCAGTTCTTC	CASSQPGTSGRRSYNEQFF